The 27 T cell receptor beta chains below were found in one sample sequenced in a study of metastatic and nonmetastatic thyroid tumors. Through MiXCR, TCRdb re-clonotyped the PCR reads. The sample includes 20,000 to 30,000 clones, approximately 13% of them seen just once. Before thyroid surgery, none of the patients had received any treatment. The material sequenced was blood. These receptors all stem from a female donor with papillary thyroid cancer or a benign thyroid nodule (not recorded which). Some clones in this sample may be carry-over from other donors' samples.

This clone has ten or more counts. V is TRBV2 and J is TRBJ2-3; D call uncertain. Germline V lookup: CDR1 SNHLY, CDR2 FYNNEI. The V gene lost 6 bases and the J gene lost 2 bases, with 6 bases spanning the gap. This CDR3 has 12 residues. The DNA of the CDR3 is TGTGCCAGCAGGGAGCCCACAGATACGCAGTATTTT. It translates to CASREPTDTQYF.

This clone was picked up many times. This chain connects TRBV29-1 to TRBJ2-6; D is possibly TRBD2 (5 bases). The CDR3 is 16 residues long. Trimming left V 4 bases short and J 0 bases short, with 13 bases between. CDR1 is SQVTM, CDR2 ANQGSEA, per germline. CDR3 sequence: CSVAWGSDSGANVLTF. The CDR3 nucleotides read TGCAGCGTTGCCTGGGGTAGCGACTCTGGGGCCAACGTCCTGACTTTC.

This clone was picked up many times. A read error is possible here, since a much larger clone lies one base away. Given the absence of the conserved phenylalanine or tryptophan at the CDR3 end, a read error is likely. The chain joins TRBV20-1 to TRBJ2-1; tentatively, D is TRBD2 (6 bases). V was cut by 0 bases and J by 6 bases, with 15 bases left in between. Germline assignment: CDR1 DFQATT and CDR2 SNEGSKA (reference sequence). The CDR3 spans 15 residues. The CDR3 loop reads CSARDPREPGNEQFL. In nucleotides, the CDR3 is TGCAGTGCTAGAGATCCACGGGAGCCCGGCAATGAGCAGTTCCTC.

This clone showed up many times. This chain uses TRBV18 with TRBJ1-2; D ambiguous. Germline V gives CDR1 KGHSH, CDR2 LQKENI. With 4 bases removed from V and 2 bases from J, the gap between germline ends came to 11 bases. The CDR3 extends over 14 amino acids. CDR3 in amino acids: CASSLGWQNYGYTF. The CDR3 DNA sequence: TGTGCCAGCTCACTTGGCTGGCAGAACTATGGCTACACCTTC.

This clone was recorded many times. V gene TRBV4-1 combines with J gene TRBJ2-7, with D possibly being TRBD1 (5 bases). Germline V lookup: CDR1 MGHRA, CDR2 YSYEKL. Trimming left V 0 bases short and J 6 bases short, with 12 bases between. CDR3 length: 14 residues. As DNA, the CDR3 is TGCGCCAGCAGCCAAGACAGGGTGTCGAGCGAGCAGTACTTC. It is translated as CASSQDRVSSEQYF.

The table lists this clone with a few counts. The chain joins TRBV30 to TRBJ2-7; 8 bases map to TRBD2. Germline CDR1 reads GTSNPN; CDR2 reads SVGIG (reference sequence). V shed 7 bases and J 3 bases; nucleotides not matched to a gene: 11. This CDR3 is built from 14 residues. This chain's CDR3 is CAFRLAGWDYEQYF. The CDR3 region has the DNA TGTGCCTTCCGTTTAGCGGGATGGGACTACGAGCAGTACTTC.

Of note for this clone: At one end, the junction sequence differs from germline, possibly due to a read error. The V and J genes are TRBV18 and TRBJ2-1, with D uncertain. Germline V gives CDR1 KGHSH, CDR2 LQKENI. The length of the CDR3 is 13 residues. The CDR3: CASPPHQSNEQFF. CDR3 DNA sequence: TGTGCCAGCCCACCACACCAGTCTAATGAGCAGTTCTTC.

This clone occurred many times. V gene TRBV30 combines with J gene TRBJ2-6; D gene ambiguous. V shed 2 bases and J shed 2 bases, with 7 bases lying between them. Germline V CDR1 and CDR2: GTSNPN, SVGIG (reference sequence). The CDR3 is made up of 14 amino acids. The CDR3 coding sequence is TGTGCCTGGAGTAAGGGTGCTGGGGCCAACGTCCTGACTTTC. Translating it yields CAWSKGAGANVLTF. The entire variable domain, with the rest obtained from reference TRBV30 and TRBJ2-6, is as follows: SQTIHQWPATLVQPVGSPLSLECTVEGTSNPNLYWYRQAAGRGLQLLFYSVGIGQISSEVPQNLSASRPQDRQFILSSKKLLLSDSGFYLCAWSKGAGANVLTFGAGSRLTVL.

In this sample, this clone turned up many times. The V and J genes are TRBV4-1 and TRBJ2-5, with 9 bases identical to TRBD2. This CDR3 comprises 18 residues. The V segment lost 1 base and the J segment 0 bases; nucleotides outside the gene matches: 9. Per germline, CDR1 MGHRA and CDR2 YSYEKL. The CDR3 DNA reads as TGCGCCAGCAGCCAAGGGAGGTCGCTAGCGGGGTACCAAGAGACCCAGTACTTC. It yields the protein CASSQGRSLAGYQETQYF.

This clone was detected many times. The chain combines TRBV28 with TRBJ1-6; D may be TRBD1 (6 bases). Germline CDR1 reads MDHEN; CDR2 reads SYDVKM. The V gene lost 8 bases and the J gene lost 6 bases, with 17 bases spanning the gap. The CDR3 extends over 15 amino acids. CDR3 residues: CASGGPGQTNSPLHF. The CDR3 nucleotides read TGTGCCAGCGGAGGACCGGGACAAACTAATTCACCCCTCCACTTT.

The sample holds many counts of this clone. V usage is TRBV5-1 and J usage is TRBJ1-1, with D unresolved. Trimming stripped 1 base from V and 3 bases from J, with 13 bases between. Looked up from germline, CDR1 is SGHRS and CDR2 is YFSETQ. CDR3 length equals 15 residues. CDR3 loop: CASSLPSEGYTEAFF. CDR3 nucleotide sequence: TGCGCCAGCAGCTTGCCCTCCGAAGGATACACTGAAGCTTTCTTT.

Note on this clone: It is unclear where the CDR3 begins or ends on the DNA, so no DNA is shown, and the CDR3 is as TCRdb lists it. The V and J genes are TRBV11-1 and TRBJ2-2; the D call TRBD2 from the table was never checked on the DNA. Termini included, the CDR3 measures 17 amino acids. The germline V gene has CDR1 SGHAT and CDR2 FQDESV (reference sequence). The CDR3 region is CASSLVLSGNPTGSCFF.

This clone was detected many times. The J gene is TRBJ2-1, the V gene TRBV5-4; D may be TRBD1 (5 bases). V shed 2 bases and J shed 3 bases, with 18 bases lying between them. The CDR3 sequence is 17 residues long. The germline V gene has CDR1 SGHNT and CDR2 YYREEE (reference sequence). CDR3 DNA sequence: TGTGCCAGCAGCTTTAACCAGGGAAGGAAGGTCTACAATGAGCAGTTCTTC. Amino acids: CASSFNQGRKVYNEQFF.

This clone was recorded many times. The rearrangement joins TRBV2 to TRBJ2-7; 11 nucleotides match TRBD1. Germline assignment: CDR1 SNHLY and CDR2 FYNNEI. With V trimmed by 8 bases and J by 5 bases, 5 bases remained unmatched. CDR3 length equals 13 residues. CDR3 nucleotides: TGTGCCAGCTGGGGACAGGGGGTCCACGAGCAGTACTTC. It encodes CASWGQGVHEQYF.

This clone was observed many times. J is TRBJ2-7 and V is TRBV19; D may be TRBD2 (6 bases). The CDR3 extends over 15 amino acids. Germline lookup yields CDR1 LNHDA and CDR2 SQIVND (reference sequence). The V end was cut by 2 bases, the J end by 4 bases, with 15 bases between. The chain's CDR3 is CASSIKPGEGYEQYF. In nucleotides, the CDR3 is TGTGCCAGTAGTATAAAACCGGGAGAGGGTTACGAGCAGTACTTC.

Comments on this clone: Since the CDR3 does not end with the conserved phenylalanine or tryptophan, this likely comes from a read error. V gene TRBV6-5 combines with J gene TRBJ1-1; TRBD1 might be the D (6 bases). Germline assignment: CDR1 MNHEY and CDR2 SVGAGI. The CDR3 is 13 amino acids. The CDR3 here is CASSYYGGTDAFS. CDR3 in DNA: TGTGCCAGCAGTTACTACGGGGGCACTGACGCTTTCTCT.

This clone was seen repeatedly, ten times or more. The chain is built from TRBV5-1 and TRBJ2-3, with D perhaps TRBD2 (6 bases). V lost 4 bases and J 5 bases, leaving 11 bases between the germline ends. Germline values: CDR1 SGHRS, CDR2 YFSETQ. The CDR3 sequence is 13 residues long. The CDR3 region has the DNA TGCGCCAGCAGCCCACCCGGGGGAGATACGCAGTATTTT. Its translation is CASSPPGGDTQYF.

This clone was picked up many times. This chain joins TRBV28 and TRBJ2-3; the match to TRBD2 covers 7 bases. Trimming at V came to 7 bases and at J to 0 bases, leaving 7 bases not matched to a gene. The CDR3 extends over 15 amino acids. CDR1 is MDHEN, CDR2 SYDVKM, per germline. CDR3: CASTIAGVSTDTQYF. DNA of the CDR3: TGTGCCAGCACTATTGCGGGAGTTAGCACAGATACGCAGTATTTT.

This clone was seen repeatedly, ten times or more. This sequence joins TRBV6-1 and TRBJ1-2, with D possibly TRBD1 on 5 matching bases. Germline assignment: CDR1 MNHNS and CDR2 SASEGT. Between the trimmed V and J ends, which lost 3 bases and 4 bases, there was a span of 18 bases. This CDR3 has 16 amino acids. The CDR3 DNA reads as TGTGCCAGCAGTGAGACTCGAAGCAGGGTTAGCTATGGCTACACCTTC. Protein sequence: CASSETRSRVSYGYTF.

This clone has ten or more counts. The chain uses TRBV4-3 and TRBJ1-4; 11 positions agree with TRBD1. Germline V gene data show CDR1 as LGHNA and CDR2 as YSLEER. The length of the CDR3 is 18 residues. V lost 1 base, J lost 0 bases, and 4 bases stayed unmatched. DNA for the CDR3: TGCGCCAGCAGCCAAGCTAGGACAGGGGGCCCAACTAATGAAAAACTGTTTTTT. Its translation is CASSQARTGGPTNEKLFF.

This clone is labeled as medium-sized. The chain recombines TRBV12-3 or TRBV12-4 with TRBJ2-7; 10 bases map to TRBD2. Losses at the gene ends were 6 bases for V and 2 bases for J; bases not matched to a gene: 7. This CDR3 is 15 amino acids long. CDR3 DNA sequence: TGTGCCAGCAGACCTGGACTAGCGGCGACCTACGAGCAGTACTTC. It specifies CASRPGLAATYEQYF.

At least ten counts were recorded for this clone. This sample includes further DNA sequences coding for the same CDR3. The rearrangement joins TRBV2 to TRBJ1-5, with D perhaps TRBD1 (5 bases). The CDR3 sequence is 15 residues long. CDR1 is SNHLY, CDR2 FYNNEI, per germline. V was shortened by 0 bases and J by 4 bases, with 10 bases between the two germline ends. The CDR3 sequence is CASSEARGSNQPQHF. The CDR3 bases are TGTGCCAGCAGTGAAGCGCGGGGGAGTAATCAGCCCCAGCATTTT.

This clone was seen at least ten times. The gene calls are TRBV5-6 and TRBJ1-1; TRBD1 is a possible D gene (6 bases). The CDR3 is made up of 15 amino acids. Germline lookup yields CDR1 SGHDT and CDR2 YYEEEE. Trimming left V 3 bases short and J 2 bases short, with 14 bases between. DNA of the CDR3: TGTGCCAGCAGCTCCCCCGTACAGGGTAACACTGAAGCTTTCTTT. Translation: CASSSPVQGNTEAFF.

This clone is termed medium-sized. The chain recombines TRBV7-8 with TRBJ1-2; possible D gene TRBD1, 6 bases. There are 18 residues in the CDR3. Germline CDR1 reads SGHVS; CDR2 reads FQNEAQ. V lost 5 bases, J lost 1 base, and 23 bases lay in between. The CDR3 sequence: CASSQRMGGQGLNYGYTF. As DNA, the CDR3 is TGTGCCAGCAGCCAACGAATGGGGGGCCAGGGGCTTAACTATGGCTACACCTTC.

The V call is TRBV5-5, the J call TRBJ1-2; D is possibly TRBD1 (5 bases). In germline, CDR1 is SGHKS, CDR2 YYEKEE (reference sequence). This CDR3 is 15 amino acids long. V shed 6 bases and J shed 3 bases, with 18 bases lying between them. The CDR3 DNA reads as TGTGCCAGCACCCCGACCGGCAGGGTCGACTATGGCTACACCTTC. Translation gives CASTPTGRVDYGYTF.

This clone was observed many times. This chain joins TRBV3-1 and TRBJ2-5; 7 positions match TRBD1. V shed 2 bases, J shed 2 bases, and the junction held 2 bases outside the gene matches. Per germline, CDR1 LGHDT and CDR2 YNNKEL (reference sequence). This CDR3 has 14 residues. CDR3 coding DNA: TGTGCCAGCAGCCAACCGACAGGGCAAGAGACCCAGTACTTC. Translation gives CASSQPTGQETQYF.

This clone has ten or more counts. J is TRBJ2-2 and V is TRBV9; possible D gene TRBD1, 6 bases. V was clipped by 4 bases and J by 7 bases, with 14 bases between them. CDR1 SGDLS and CDR2 YYNGEE come from the germline V gene. This CDR3 is 14 amino acids long. CDR3 sequence: CASSYQGSGGELFF. CDR3 sequence (DNA): TGTGCCAGCAGCTATCAGGGGTCGGGCGGGGAGCTGTTTTTT.